This entry concerns a single T cell receptor beta chain. It has no known antigen specificity. The record has no base qualities; no much larger clone is one base away. Donors were healthy HIV-negative adults with no recently reported acute infections or vaccinations. Every donor was a Caucasian adult residing in Nashville, Tennessee, USA. CD4+ T cells were enriched by magnetic negative selection, after which naive cells were positively selected on CD45RA and the negative fraction was taken as the memory subset. Blood was obtained by leukapheresis, after which PBMCs were separated by Ficoll-Histopaque density gradient centrifugation and cryopreserved in liquid nitrogen vapor phase. Purity and quantity of every magnetically sorted T cell population were checked by analytical flow cytometry. Each sorted fraction had its genomic DNA isolated and then quantified by UV absorbance on a Nanodrop 2000c. These data are taken from a study of shared clonotypes between healthy human individuals (dated by TCRdb to between 2020 and 2021). General notes on the study: A few men and two women, aged 18 to 49 years, made up the cohort. To increase sequencing depth and limit assay-specific biases, different laboratories used diverse techniques to prepare libraries and sequence TCR repertoires. For each donor, CD4 naive and CD4 memory were each run on three plates, CD8 naive on two plates, and CD8 memory on one plate. To estimate repertoire size and how much clonotype sharing occurs between individuals, the study deeply sequenced the blood TCR repertoires of roughly 5 healthy adults. Each donor's leukapheresis produced roughly between about 0.9 and 9.5 billion PBMCs.

Study-wide conclusions, independent of this receptor: Because the study included only a small number of donors, the genetic and exposure-history diversity represented was limited. Even with the large sequencing depth, rarefaction of the sorted-subset datasets indicated that sequencing was incomplete. Pairwise subsampling led to the expectation that sequencing depth would affect the degree of clonotype sharing among donors. Larger estimated clonotype richness was generally found for naive subsets than for memory subsets. Sampling was limited to blood, and TCR repertoires in tissue likely differ from TCR repertoires in blood. Sharing across a few donors was observed for about 5% of naive CD4, under 4% of naive CD8, about 2.3% of memory CD4, and about 0.4% of memory CD8 clonotypes. Compared with non-shared clonotypes, clonotypes shared by all four sorted-subset donors had higher generation probabilities.

The cysteine opens and the phenylalanine closes a CDR3 of 14 amino acids. Only the CDR3 DNA is retained, 42 bases long and in frame from the first base. Here V drops 7 bases and J drops 5 bases, and the junction holds 9 bases not matched to any gene. The germline V gene supplies CDR1 MDHEN and CDR2 SYDVKM. TCR CDR3 regions were amplified from genomic DNA by multiplex PCR using the deep immunoSEQ assay. Extracted genomic DNA from each cell subset was spread evenly across all wells of several immunoSEQ 96-well plates, with each plate serving as a replicate. For sorted subsets, around 200 ng genomic DNA, equal to about 30,000 T cell genomes, was loaded into each replicate PCR. Purified libraries were measured with a Qubit 3.0 fluorometer, size-checked on a Bioanalyzer 2100, and measured again with the KAPA Library Quantification kit. A separate single-read 150-cycle Illumina NextSeq 550 flow cell was used to sequence each immunoSEQ 96-well plate. From the authors' description of their analysis: The immunoSEQ output contained only junctional sequences without quality scores, so filtering could not match that applied to full-length reads. Sequences were annotated with PyIR, a Python wrapper for IgBLAST v1.9, and V/J genes and CDR3 were assigned using IMGT germline references. Reads with weak V/J assignments (E-value above 1e-6), missing CDR3, stop codons, out-of-frame junctions, or ambiguous translated residues were removed. A V3J clonotype was defined by an identical inferred V gene, J gene, and CDR3 amino acid sequence. Percentage overlap between repertoires was calculated by dividing the number of shared unique clonotypes by the size of the smaller repertoire. RTK rarefaction, the Chao1 estimator, and Recon v2.1 estimates of unobserved clonotypes were used to assess repertoire richness. For all TCRbeta clonotypes obtained by the gDNA method from several donors, generation probabilities were computed with OLGA. TCRdb re-hosts the immuneACCESS table, in-frame sequences only. Its copies lack some clones; in the studies checked, an unresolved V gene accounts for under half of them, and the cause for the rest is not known. Clone size and V and J calls were adopted from that table, with D and trimming inferred from the DNA. This sample holds around 600,000 clones; about 97% were observed only once. The top ten constitute around 0.06% of the sample.

Sequencing was performed on naive CD4+ T cells sorted from blood. This specimen's cell subset or site label, per the study, means: CD45RA+ positively selected. The TCR sequence derives from a woman aged 25 to 45 in good health. The chain uses TRBV28 and TRBJ2-5; 8 bases in the middle match TRBD1. The DNA reads TGTGCCAGCATCGGACAGGGAACAGGGGAGACCCAGTACTTC. It codes for CASIGQGTGETQYF.